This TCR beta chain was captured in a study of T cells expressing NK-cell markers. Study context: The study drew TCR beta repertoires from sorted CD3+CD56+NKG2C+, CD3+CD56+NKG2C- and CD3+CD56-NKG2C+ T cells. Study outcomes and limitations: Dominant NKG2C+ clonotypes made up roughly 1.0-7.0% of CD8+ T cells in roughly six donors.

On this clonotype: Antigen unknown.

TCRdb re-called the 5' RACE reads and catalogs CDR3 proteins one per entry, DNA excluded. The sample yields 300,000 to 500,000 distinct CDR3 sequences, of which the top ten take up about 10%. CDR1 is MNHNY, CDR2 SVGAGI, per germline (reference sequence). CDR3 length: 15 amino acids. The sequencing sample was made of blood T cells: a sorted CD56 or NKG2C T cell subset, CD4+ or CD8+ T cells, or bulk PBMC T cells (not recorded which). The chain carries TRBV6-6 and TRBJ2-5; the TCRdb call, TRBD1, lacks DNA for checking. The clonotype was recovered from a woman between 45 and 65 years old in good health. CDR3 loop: CASSFTGIQGETQYF.